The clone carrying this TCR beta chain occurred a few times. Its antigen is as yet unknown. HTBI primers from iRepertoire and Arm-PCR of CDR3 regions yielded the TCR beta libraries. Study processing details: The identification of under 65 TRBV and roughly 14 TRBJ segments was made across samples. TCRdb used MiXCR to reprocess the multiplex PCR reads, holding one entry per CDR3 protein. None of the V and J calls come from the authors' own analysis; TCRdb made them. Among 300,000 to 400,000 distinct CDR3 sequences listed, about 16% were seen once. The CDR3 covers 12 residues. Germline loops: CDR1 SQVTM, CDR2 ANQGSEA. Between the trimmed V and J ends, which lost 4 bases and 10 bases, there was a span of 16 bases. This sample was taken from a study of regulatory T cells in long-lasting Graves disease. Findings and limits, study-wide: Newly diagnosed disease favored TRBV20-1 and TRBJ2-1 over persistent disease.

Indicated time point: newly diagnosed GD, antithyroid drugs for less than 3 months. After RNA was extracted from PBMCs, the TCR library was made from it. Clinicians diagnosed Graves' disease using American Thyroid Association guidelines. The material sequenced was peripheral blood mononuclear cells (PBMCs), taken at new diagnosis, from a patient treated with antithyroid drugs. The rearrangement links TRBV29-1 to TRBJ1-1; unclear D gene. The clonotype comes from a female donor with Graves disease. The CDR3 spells CSVVQDWGRAFF. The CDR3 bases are TGCAGCGTTGTGCAGGATTGGGGAAGAGCTTTCTTT.